What follows are 22 T cell receptor beta chains derived from one specimen sequenced in a study of blood T cell repertoires in COVID-19. Generated by immunoSEQ multiplex PCR, the TCRdb table keeps only in-frame clones and is missing some. The sample holds hundreds of thousands of clones, 80% to 90% seen once. Sequenced sample: PBMCs or T cells enriched from blood (not recorded which). The receptors originated from a man younger than 30 who had recovered from COVID-19.

V usage is TRBV6-5 and J usage is TRBJ2-1; TRBD1 matches at 7 bases. The CDR3 covers 15 residues. Germline assignment: CDR1 MNHEY and CDR2 SVGAGI. The V gene end was trimmed by 7 bases and the J gene end by 8 bases; junction bases not matched to a gene: 14. CDR3 bases: TGTGCCAGCACTAACAGGGGCTGGGCACACGATGAGCAGTTCTTC. It specifies CASTNRGWAHDEQFF.

The V gene is TRBV9, the J gene TRBJ2-5, with 9 positions matching TRBD2. Germline lookup yields CDR1 SGDLS and CDR2 YYNGEE. CDR3 length: 15 amino acids. Trimming took 3 bases from V and 2 from J; bases not matched to a gene: 5. CDR3 nucleotides: TGTGCCAGCAGCGGCCCCAGCGGGAGGCAAGAGACCCAGTACTTC. It yields the protein CASSGPSGRQETQYF.

This clone came up once. The gene calls are TRBV30 and TRBJ2-1, with TRBD2 identical over 12 bases. The CDR3 runs to 13 residues. The J segment lost 7 bases and the V segment lost 8 bases, leaving 6 bases of the junction unmatched. The germline gives CDR1 GTSNPN, CDR2 SVGIG (reference sequence). CDR3 in amino acids: CALETSGSNEQFF. The CDR3, as DNA: TGTGCCCTAGAGACTAGCGGGAGTAATGAGCAGTTCTTC.

The rearrangement links TRBV19 to TRBJ1-3; tentatively, D is TRBD1 (6 bases). Germline V gene lookup returns CDR1 LNHDA and CDR2 SQIVND (reference sequence). Trimming left V 5 bases short and J 2 bases short, with 10 bases between. The length of the CDR3 is 14 residues. The DNA for the CDR3 is TGTGCCAGTAGTCCGGGGACAACTGGAAACACCATATATTTT. It yields the protein CASSPGTTGNTIYF.

The genes are TRBV15 and TRBJ1-5, with 7 bases aligning to TRBD1. Germline lookup yields CDR1 LNHNV and CDR2 YYDKDF (reference sequence). Trimming cost V 3 bases and J 8 bases; bases outside gene matches: 13. The CDR3 extends over 16 amino acids. The CDR3 DNA follows: TGTGCCACCAGCAGCGGGCCGACAGGGACGACGAAGCCCCAGCATTTT. Translated, it gives CATSSGPTGTTKPQHF.

This sequence joins TRBV28 and TRBJ2-1; TRBD2 might be the D (5 bases). The CDR3 totals 13 residues. Germline V gene sequence: CDR1 MDHEN, CDR2 SYDVKM. Trimming shortened V by 5 bases and J by 9 bases, and 14 bases separated the two germline ends. DNA of the CDR3: TGTGCCAGCAGTCGACACGGGATGGGTGAGCAGTTCTTC. Translation gives CASSRHGMGEQFF.

The chain is built from TRBV11-2 and TRBJ2-3; perhaps TRBD1 as D (5 bases). V lost 5 bases to trimming and J lost 2 bases, with 8 bases between them. The CDR3 has 13 residues. CDR1 and CDR2 (germline): SGHAT, FQNNGV. The CDR3 loop reads CASSPDNTDTQYF. The CDR3 nucleotides are TGTGCCAGCAGCCCGGACAACACAGATACGCAGTATTTT.

This chain connects TRBV7-2 to TRBJ2-3, with D perhaps matching TRBD2 (5 bases). V lost 1 base and J 6 bases, leaving 14 bases between the germline ends. Per the germline V gene, CDR1 is SGHTA and CDR2 is FQGNSA. The CDR3 extends over 15 amino acids. The CDR3 protein is CASSLEAASMDTQYF. CDR3 nucleotide sequence: TGTGCCAGCAGCTTAGAAGCGGCCAGCATGGATACGCAGTATTTT.

The chain is built from TRBV10-1 and TRBJ2-7; 15 bases match TRBD2. The CDR3 sequence is 16 residues long. CDR1 is WNHNN and CDR2 is SYGVQD in the germline V gene (reference sequence). With 3 bases clipped from V and 4 bases from J, the junction kept 4 bases outside the gene matches. The CDR3 nucleotides are TGCGCCAGCAGTGACGCCGGGACTAGCGGGAGGTACGAGCAGTACTTC. Translated, it gives CASSDAGTSGRYEQYF.

This chain links TRBV27 with TRBJ1-4; 7 bases map to TRBD1. Germline V gives CDR1 MNHEY, CDR2 SMNVEV (reference sequence). The CDR3 contains 16 residues. Losses at the gene ends were 0 bases for V and 7 bases for J; bases not matched to a gene: 8. Written as DNA, the CDR3 is TGTGCCAGCAGTTTATCTCCGGGACAGCGGAGTGAAAAACTGTTTTTT. It is translated as CASSLSPGQRSEKLFF.

The gene calls are TRBV9 and TRBJ2-2; 8 bases line up with TRBD1. Germline assignment: CDR1 SGDLS and CDR2 YYNGEE. There are 15 residues in the CDR3. The trim removed 0 bases at V and 3 bases at J, leaving 1 base unmatched. CDR3 nucleotide sequence: TGTGCCAGCAGCGTAGGGACAGGGCACACCGGGGAGCTGTTTTTT. This encodes CASSVGTGHTGELFF.

The chain combines TRBV27 with TRBJ2-3; 8 bases are a match to TRBD1. The CDR3 is 15 amino acids. J gave up 5 bases and V 3 bases, and 7 bases lay outside the gene matches. CDR1 and CDR2 (germline): MNHEY, SMNVEV (reference sequence). CDR3 bases: TGTGCCAGCAGTTTCCGGGACAGGCTAAGAGATACGCAGTATTTT. Translation: CASSFRDRLRDTQYF.

V usage is TRBV28 and J usage is TRBJ1-5; weak D call: TRBD1 (5 bases). The CDR3 spans 13 residues. The V and J ends lost 2 bases and 4 bases respectively, with 6 bases between them. Germline V gene data show CDR1 as MDHEN and CDR2 as SYDVKM. The CDR3 loop reads CASSLTGNQPQHF. CDR3 DNA sequence: TGTGCCAGCAGTTTAACAGGTAATCAGCCCCAGCATTTT.

The J gene is TRBJ2-7, the V gene TRBV11-1; TRBD1 aligns across 12 bases. The CDR3 runs 15 residues. Germline V gene lookup returns CDR1 SGHAT and CDR2 FQDESV (reference sequence). J gave up 4 bases and V 2 bases, and 3 bases lay outside the gene matches. The CDR3 DNA is TGTGCCAGCAGCTTAAGGGGACAGGGGGCATACGAGCAGTACTTC. Translated: CASSLRGQGAYEQYF.

This chain links TRBV4-1 with TRBJ2-1, with TRBD2 matching over 7 bases. J gave up 3 bases and V 0 bases, and 2 bases lay outside the gene matches. Germline V lookup: CDR1 MGHRA, CDR2 YSYEKL. The CDR3 consists of 15 residues. DNA of the CDR3: TGCGCCAGCAGCCAAGAGGGGGGGAGCTACAATGAGCAGTTCTTC. This encodes CASSQEGGSYNEQFF.

V and J are TRBV6-5 and TRBJ1-1; tentatively, D is TRBD1 (6 bases). This CDR3 comprises 15 residues. Between the trimmed V and J ends, which lost 2 bases and 3 bases, there was a span of 13 bases. Germline CDR1 MNHEY, CDR2 SVGAGI. This CDR3 is CASSYDMGQHTEAFF. In DNA, the CDR3 is TGTGCCAGCAGTTACGATATGGGACAACACACTGAAGCTTTCTTT.

The J gene is TRBJ2-2, the V gene TRBV18, with D perhaps matching TRBD1 (6 bases). Trimming removed 1 base from V and 6 bases from J, with 15 bases in between. The CDR3 extends over 16 amino acids. CDR1 is KGHSH and CDR2 is LQKENI in the germline V gene. CDR3 DNA: TGTGCCAGCTCACCACAAGATATCAGGGGCTCCGGGGAGCTGTTTTTT. Protein sequence: CASSPQDIRGSGELFF.

This clone was observed once. This rearrangement joins TRBV9 to TRBJ1-1, with 7 positions matching TRBD1. Germline assignment: CDR1 SGDLS and CDR2 YYNGEE. V trimming: 3 bases; J trimming: 11 bases; junction bases outside the gene matches: 7. The CDR3 sequence is 12 residues long. CDR3: CASSAHRGNAFF. The CDR3 DNA reads TGTGCCAGCAGCGCCCACAGGGGAAATGCTTTCTTT.

This chain connects TRBV19 to TRBJ2-3; 9 nucleotides align to TRBD2. Trimming took 3 bases from V and 2 from J; bases not matched to a gene: 3. This CDR3 comprises 15 residues. Germline V gene sequence: CDR1 LNHDA, CDR2 SQIVND (reference sequence). The CDR3: CASSIAGGHTDTQYF. The CDR3 DNA reads TGTGCCAGTAGTATCGCGGGGGGGCACACAGATACGCAGTATTTT. Supplemented by reference TRBV19 and TRBJ2-3, the full variable domain reads DGGITQSPKYLFRKEGQNVTLSCEQNLNHDAMYWYRQDPGQGLRLIYYSQIVNDFQKGDIAEGYSVSREKKESFPLTVTSAQKNPTAFYLCASSIAGGHTDTQYFGPGTRLTVL.

This sequence joins TRBV5-6 and TRBJ2-2; 12 bases align to TRBD2. Trimming cost V 5 bases and J 5 bases; bases outside gene matches: 10. The CDR3 contains 17 residues. Germline CDR1 and CDR2: SGHDT and YYEEEE. The CDR3 sequence: CASRPTSGRRWTGELFF. The CDR3 bases are TGTGCCAGCAGACCTACTAGCGGGAGGCGGTGGACCGGGGAGCTGTTTTTT.

The CDR3 spells CASSPRSGKDNEQFF. The CDR3 region has the DNA TGTGCCAGCAGTCCACGCAGCGGGAAGGACAATGAGCAGTTCTTC. V and J are TRBV27 and TRBJ2-1, with 7 nucleotides matching TRBD2. Trimming removed 5 bases from V and 5 bases from J; junction bases left unmatched: 9. CDR3 length equals 15 residues. From germline, CDR1 is MNHEY and CDR2 SMNVEV (reference sequence).

The sample holds a few counts of this clone. This sequence joins TRBV15 and TRBJ1-2; maybe TRBD1 (5 bases). The CDR3 sequence is 14 residues long. V lost 0 bases and J lost 5, with 10 bases in between. Germline V CDR1 and CDR2: LNHNV, YYDKDF (reference sequence). The chain's CDR3 is CATSRDRAVYGYTF. The CDR3 DNA reads as TGTGCCACCAGCAGAGACAGGGCCGTTTATGGCTACACCTTC.